These T cell receptor beta chains were read from a single sample in a study of blood T cell repertoires in COVID-19. Some clones are missing from TCRdb's copy, which holds only in-frame ones; the method was immunoSEQ multiplex PCR. The sample has about 380,000 clones, roughly nine tenths seen once. The material sequenced was peripheral blood. Receptors originate from a man between 40 and 49 years old with acute or convalescent COVID-19. The CDR3 runs from the conserved cysteine through the conserved F or W. The order of the fields is clone size, V gene, D gene, J gene, CDR3 protein, CDR3 DNA. The D gene is left open where the match is weak. A clone size is listed for some rows: how often the clone was seen (once, few, many), or a class if it is expanded.

once	TRBV27	-	TRBJ2-2	CASSLMVTGELFF	TGTGCCAGCAGTCTAATGGTCACCGGGGAGCTGTTTTTT
-	TRBV4-2	TRBD2	TRBJ2-3	CASSQDLLLAGGSTDTQYF	TGTGCCAGCAGCCAAGATCTATTACTAGCGGGGGGGAGCACAGATACGCAGTATTTT
-	TRBV14	-	TRBJ1-6	CASSQDQGAFPPLLHF	TGTGCCAGCAGCCAAGACCAAGGAGCTTTTCCCCCGCTCCTCCACTTT
-	TRBV5-1	-	TRBJ1-5	CASSLLGAGNQPQHF	TGCGCCAGCAGCTTGTTAGGGGCGGGCAATCAGCCCCAGCATTTT
-	TRBV2	-	TRBJ1-3	CASTLNSGNTIYF	TGTGCCAGCACCCTTAACTCTGGAAACACCATATATTTT
-	TRBV28	-	TRBJ1-6	CASSLAWSPLHF	TGTGCCAGCAGTTTAGCGTGGTCACCCCTCCACTTT
-	TRBV18	TRBD1	TRBJ1-1	CASSPRPGQGSTEAFF	TGTGCCAGCTCACCGAGACCGGGACAGGGGAGCACTGAAGCTTTCTTT
-	TRBV29-1	TRBD2	TRBJ2-5	CSSLAGTSGVPQETQYF	TGCAGCTCCCTGGCGGGGACTAGCGGAGTCCCACAAGAGACCCAGTACTTC
-	TRBV5-1	-	TRBJ2-7	CASSLGERDEQYF	TGCGCCAGCAGCTTGGGGGAGCGGGACGAGCAGTACTTC
-	TRBV4-1	-	TRBJ1-1	CASSQDQFPNTEAFF	TGCGCCAGCAGCCAAGATCAATTTCCAAACACTGAAGCTTTCTTT
-	TRBV29-1	-	TRBJ1-2	CSVNRKNYGYTF	TGCAGCGTTAACAGGAAAAACTATGGCTACACCTTC
-	TRBV19	TRBD1	TRBJ2-7	CASKKTGGGEQYF	TGTGCCAGTAAAAAAACAGGGGGCGGCGAGCAGTACTTC
-	TRBV10-3	-	TRBJ2-3	CAISTPERGTDTQYF	TGTGCCATCAGTACCCCGGAGCGGGGCACAGATACGCAGTATTTT
-	TRBV9	-	TRBJ1-1	CASSVGAGYSEAFF	TGTGCCAGCAGCGTAGGGGCAGGGTATTCTGAAGCTTTCTTT
-	TRBV6-5	-	TRBJ1-2	CASSPDGSYGYTF	TGTGCCAGCAGCCCGGACGGGAGCTATGGCTACACCTTC
-	TRBV19	-	TRBJ1-1	CASSSNVASDTEAFF	TGTGCCAGTAGTTCTAACGTAGCTTCGGACACTGAAGCTTTCTTT
-	TRBV9	-	TRBJ1-5	CASSADSSNQPQHF	TGTGCCAGCAGCGCCGACAGTAGCAATCAGCCCCAGCATTTT
once	TRBV4-1	TRBD1	TRBJ2-1	CASSRTGGGYNEQFF	TGCGCCAGCAGCCGTACAGGGGGAGGATACAATGAGCAGTTCTTC
-	TRBV19	-	TRBJ1-2	CASRNAPEDYGYTF	TGTGCCAGTAGAAACGCTCCGGAGGACTATGGCTACACCTTC
-	TRBV7-9	-	TRBJ1-2	CASSLNRDYGYTF	TGTGCCAGCAGCTTGAACCGAGACTATGGCTACACCTTC
-	TRBV15	-	TRBJ1-5	CATSRRGQPQHF	TGTGCCACCAGCAGAAGGGGTCAGCCCCAGCATTTT
-	TRBV18	TRBD1	TRBJ2-5	CASSTFQGEETQYF	TGTGCCAGCTCGACCTTCCAGGGGGAAGAGACCCAGTACTTC
-	TRBV10-3	TRBD1	TRBJ2-7	CAAGQVGYEQYF	TGTGCCGCCGGACAGGTGGGCTACGAGCAGTACTTC
once	TRBV14	TRBD2	TRBJ2-3	CASTQTGAGETDTQYF	TGTGCCAGCACCCAGACGGGAGCGGGGGAGACAGATACGCAGTATTTT
-	TRBV9	-	TRBJ1-6	CASSSGGGALWNSPLHF	TGTGCCAGCAGCTCCGGTGGGGGCGCCCTCTGGAATTCACCCCTCCACTTT
-	TRBV27	TRBD1	TRBJ1-1	CASRPDRALHTEAFF	TGTGCCAGCAGACCGGACAGGGCCTTACACACTGAAGCTTTCTTT
-	TRBV7-2	TRBD1	TRBJ2-5	CASSLTGGAGQETQYF	TGTGCCAGCAGCCTTACAGGGGGCGCCGGACAAGAGACCCAGTACTTC
few	TRBV3-1/TRBV3-2	-	TRBJ1-1	CASSQGAGVTEAFF	TGTGCCAGCAGCCAAGGCGCAGGGGTCACTGAAGCTTTCTTT
few	TRBV19	-	TRBJ1-1	CASSARGITEAFF	TGTGCCAGTAGTGCCCGGGGGATCACTGAAGCTTTCTTT
few	TRBV6-5	TRBD2	TRBJ2-2	CASSPRTSGRELFF	TGTGCCAGCTCCCCCAGGACTAGCGGGCGGGAGCTGTTTTTT